The present TCR beta chain was sequenced within a study of T cells after yellow fever vaccination. V was shortened by 1 base and J by 4 bases, with 8 bases between the two germline ends. Germline lookup yields CDR1 SNHLY and CDR2 FYNNEI. The CDR3 covers 15 residues. Each CDR3 protein is one row after TCRdb ran MiXCR on the 5' RACE reads. The data contain hundreds of thousands of distinct CDR3 sequences, about 12% of them seen just once; the ten biggest clones take up more than 3%. The material sequenced was CD4+ T cells sorted from PBMCs, taken 15 days after the yellow fever booster vaccination. This rearrangement joins TRBV2 to TRBJ1-6, with D unresolved. The clonotype comes from a man aged 18 to 29 who received the YFV17D yellow fever vaccine. The CDR3 DNA reads as TGTGCCAGCAGTGAAGTGCCGGGATATAATTCACCCCTCCACTTT. Amino acids: CASSEVPGYNSPLHF. The full variable domain, rest sourced from reference TRBV2 and TRBJ1-6, is EPEVTQTPSHQVTQMGQEVILRCVPISNHLYFYWYRQILGQKVEFLVSFYNNEISEKSEIFDDQFSVERPDGSNFTLKIRSTKLEDSAMYFCASSEVPGYNSPLHFGNGTRLTVT.